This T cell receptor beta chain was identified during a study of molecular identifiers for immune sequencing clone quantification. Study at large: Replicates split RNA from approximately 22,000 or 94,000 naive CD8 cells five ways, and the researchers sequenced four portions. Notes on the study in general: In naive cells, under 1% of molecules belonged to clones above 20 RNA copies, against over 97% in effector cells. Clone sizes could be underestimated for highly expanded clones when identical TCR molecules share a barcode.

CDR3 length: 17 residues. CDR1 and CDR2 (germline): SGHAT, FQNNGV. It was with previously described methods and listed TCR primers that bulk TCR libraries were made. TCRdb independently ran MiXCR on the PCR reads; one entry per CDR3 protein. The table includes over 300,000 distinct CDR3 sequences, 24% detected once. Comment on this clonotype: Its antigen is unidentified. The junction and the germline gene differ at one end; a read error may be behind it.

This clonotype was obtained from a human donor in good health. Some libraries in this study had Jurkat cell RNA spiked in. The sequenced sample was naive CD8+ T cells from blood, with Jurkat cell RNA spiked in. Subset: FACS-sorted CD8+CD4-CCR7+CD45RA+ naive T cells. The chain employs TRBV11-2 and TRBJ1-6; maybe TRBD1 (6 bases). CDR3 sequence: CASSSRRGGAYNSPLPF. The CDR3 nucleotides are TGTGCCAGCAGCTCCCGTAGGGGGGGGGCTTATAATTCCCCCCTCCCCTTT.